This T cell receptor (beta chain) was retrieved from a study of spatial heterogeneity in lung cancer. Only a few counts were recorded for this clonotype. TCRdb reprocessed the 5' RACE reads with MiXCR, giving one entry per CDR3 protein. The repertoire holds tens of thousands of distinct CDR3 sequences, with 6.5% to 9.5% as singletons. Sample time point: sample taken at primary tumor resection. The germline gives CDR1 SQVTM, CDR2 ANQGSEA. The CDR3 totals 12 residues. The chain combines TRBV29-1 with TRBJ1-2, with 7 positions matching TRBD1. The sample here was PBMCs, taken at surgery. This clonotype was sampled from a male donor with early-stage non-small cell lung cancer. CDR3 in DNA: TGCACCACGTCGCAGGGGGGCTATGGCTACACCTTC. Its protein product is CTTSQGGYGYTF.